The sequence of this T cell receptor beta chain was determined in a study of CD8 T cells in Susac syndrome. A quantity of about 0.5 to 1 ug RNA underwent reverse transcription using random hexamers. TCRdb reprocessed the immunoSEQ multiplex PCR reads via MiXCR and lists one record per CDR3 protein. The sample has about 120,000 distinct CDR3 sequences; 96% are singletons. TCR beta sequences were obtained from blood CD8+ and CD4+ T cells. This CDR3 spans 16 amino acids. Trimming shortened V by 0 bases and J by 2 bases, and 16 bases separated the two germline ends. Germline assignment: CDR1 GTSNPN and CDR2 SVGIG (reference sequence).

Material: CD4+ T cells from PBMCs. The receptor was isolated from a human donor with Susac syndrome. The chain couples TRBV30 to TRBJ1-1; maybe TRBD1 (5 bases). The CDR3 here is CAWSVLRARVNTEAFF. The CDR3 nucleotides are TGTGCCTGGAGTGTACTGAGGGCCAGGGTCAACACTGAAGCTTTCTTT.